The TCR beta chain under discussion was sequenced for a study of T cell responses to AZD1222 COVID-19 vaccine (dated by TCRdb to the early 2020s). Context from the whole study: AZD1222 recipients with second doses at about 4 weeks or about 12 weeks were pooled, because spike-specific TCR depth and breadth did not differ between schedules. A total of under 250 trial participants underwent TCR sequencing, of whom some 200 had received two doses of AZD1222 and 26 had received two doses of the MenACWY control vaccine. Trial participants were enrolled by age into 18-55, 56-69 and 70-plus year subgroups, with about 150, 28 and 57 TCR-sequenced participants respectively.

Results the study describes overall, beyond this receptor: Vaccine-associated CD4 TCRs spanned the whole spike protein, with dominant responses in regions 160-218 and 743-854. In the small 56-69-year group, the increase in depth fell short of significance, most likely because of low power. Most participants were white British and females outnumbered males, and the authors suggested that clonal diversity may have been underestimated. Conclusions about previously exposed vaccinees are limited because only five to seven AZD1222 recipients were SARS-CoV-2 seropositive at baseline. Epitopes outside the regions mutated in the B.1.351 and B.1.1.7 variants were reportedly recognized by nearly half of the unique spike-specific TCRs. After two AZD1222 doses, both the breadth and the depth of spike-specific TCRs were significantly higher than at day 0 and than in MenACWY recipients. Because no day 14 peak-response samples were available, repertoires were characterized only after the peak T cell response.

Trimming at the junction amounts to 8 bases on V and 0 bases on J, and the germline ends lie 10 bases apart. The cysteine opens and the phenylalanine closes a CDR3 of 13 amino acids. Only the CDR3 DNA stays, 39 bases, in frame from base 1. CDR1 and CDR2 (SGHNT, YENEEA) derive from the germline V gene. To note about this clone: Its target antigen remains unknown. Base quality data are lacking; no much larger clone is found one base away.

The CDR3 regions of human TCRbeta chains were subjected to immunosequencing. As for the authors' bioinformatics: TCRs in the repertoires were compared against a reference library of SARS-CoV-2-specific TCRs that had been generated with the MIRA antigen-specificity platform. Breadth was defined as the fraction of unique TCRs that were SARS-CoV-2-associated. Depth was defined as the fraction of total T cells that were SARS-CoV-2-associated. Using the MIRA data, each spike-specific TCR was mapped to the spike region that the TCR reacts to and placed in a CD4 or CD8 class. Log10-transformed breadth and depth values were compared by one-way ANOVA with Sidak's multiple comparisons tests. This is the immuneACCESS table as TCRdb keeps it, with only in-frame sequences that have V and J called. A part of the clones is gone; compared with another copy, unresolved V genes explain less than half, and the rest is unexplained. V and J calls and clone size are copied from that table; D and trimming were computed from the DNA. This sample lists 130,000 to 150,000 clones; approximately 89% were detected once. The ten largest clones capture around 5% of the sample.

The time point label corresponds to: baseline before first vaccination. Vaccinee samples came from UK trials COV001 and COV002, including a single-blind randomized controlled phase 2/3 trial of AZD1222 (ChAdOx1 nCoV-19) in healthy adults. For TCRbeta chain sequencing, PBMC samples from trial participants were taken at day 0 and at day 28 after the second dose. Recombination linked TRBV11-3 to TRBJ1-1; the D gene assignment is ambiguous. The receptor's source is an adult in good health. This specimen was peripheral blood, taken on day 0 of AZD1222 vaccination. The sequenced DNA is TGTGCCAGCTCCCGGCAGATGAACACTGAAGCTTTCTTT. The encoded protein is CASSRQMNTEAFF.